The T cell receptor beta chain described here comes from a study of cytomegalovirus exposure and HLA in healthy donors. Study-level information: Researchers found that roughly 80% of almost 400 genotyped donors fell within the Caucasian-associated ancestry cluster.

V lost 4 bases, J lost 0 bases, and 13 bases lay in between. Germline assignment: CDR1 LNHDA and CDR2 SQIVND (reference sequence). This CDR3 is 17 amino acids long. Broader study findings: TRBV6-2, TRBV6-3 and some other V segments were excluded as indistinguishable.

In the PCR, 60 Vbeta and 13 Jbeta primers were used. TCRdb's table, derived via immunoSEQ multiplex PCR, lists solely in-frame clones and lacks some. The table lists 150,000 to 200,000 clones, 70% to 85% of them singletons. This clone has more than one count but fewer than ten. Its antigen remains unidentified. The chain has TRBV19 and TRBJ2-6, with D possibly matching TRBD1 (6 bases). This sequence originates from a man between 35 and 55 years old in good health and CMV-seronegative. Sequenced input: PBMCs. This CDR3 is CASSSRGQYSGANVLTF. The CDR3 DNA is TGTGCCAGTAGTAGTCGCGGACAGTACTCTGGGGCCAACGTCCTGACTTTC. The full variable domain, completed using reference TRBV19 and TRBJ2-6, is DGGITQSPKYLFRKEGQNVTLSCEQNLNHDAMYWYRQDPGQGLRLIYYSQIVNDFQKGDIAEGYSVSREKKESFPLTVTSAQKNPTAFYLCASSSRGQYSGANVLTFGAGSRLTVL.